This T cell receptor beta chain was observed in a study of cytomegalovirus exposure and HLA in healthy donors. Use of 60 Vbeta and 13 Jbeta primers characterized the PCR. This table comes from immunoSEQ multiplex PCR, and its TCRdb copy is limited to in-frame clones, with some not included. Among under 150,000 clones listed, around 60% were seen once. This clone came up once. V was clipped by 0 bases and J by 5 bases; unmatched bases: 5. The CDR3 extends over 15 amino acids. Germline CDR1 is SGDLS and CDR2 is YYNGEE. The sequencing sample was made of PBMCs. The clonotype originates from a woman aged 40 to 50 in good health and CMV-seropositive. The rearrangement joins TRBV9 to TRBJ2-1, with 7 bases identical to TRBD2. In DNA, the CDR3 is TGTGCCAGCAGCGTAGTGGCGGGAGATCACAATGAGCAGTTCTTC. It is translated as CASSVVAGDHNEQFF.